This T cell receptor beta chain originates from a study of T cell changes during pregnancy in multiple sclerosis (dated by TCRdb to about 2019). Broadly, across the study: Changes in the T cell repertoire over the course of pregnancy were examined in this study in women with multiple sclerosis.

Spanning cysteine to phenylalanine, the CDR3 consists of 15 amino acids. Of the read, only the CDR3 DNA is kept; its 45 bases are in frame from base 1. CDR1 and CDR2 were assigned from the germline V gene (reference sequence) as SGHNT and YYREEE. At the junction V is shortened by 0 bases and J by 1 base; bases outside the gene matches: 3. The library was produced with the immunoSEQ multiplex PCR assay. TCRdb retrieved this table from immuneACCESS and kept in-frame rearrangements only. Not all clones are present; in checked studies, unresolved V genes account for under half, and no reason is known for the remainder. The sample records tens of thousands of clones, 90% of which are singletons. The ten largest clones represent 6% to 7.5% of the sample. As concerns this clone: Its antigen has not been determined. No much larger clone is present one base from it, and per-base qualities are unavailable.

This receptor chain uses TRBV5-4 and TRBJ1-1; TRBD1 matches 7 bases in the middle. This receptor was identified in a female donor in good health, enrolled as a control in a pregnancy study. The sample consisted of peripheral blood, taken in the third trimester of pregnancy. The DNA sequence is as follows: TGTGCCAGCAGCTTGGGGTACAGGGGGAACACTGAAGCTTTCTTT. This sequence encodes CASSLGYRGNTEAFF.